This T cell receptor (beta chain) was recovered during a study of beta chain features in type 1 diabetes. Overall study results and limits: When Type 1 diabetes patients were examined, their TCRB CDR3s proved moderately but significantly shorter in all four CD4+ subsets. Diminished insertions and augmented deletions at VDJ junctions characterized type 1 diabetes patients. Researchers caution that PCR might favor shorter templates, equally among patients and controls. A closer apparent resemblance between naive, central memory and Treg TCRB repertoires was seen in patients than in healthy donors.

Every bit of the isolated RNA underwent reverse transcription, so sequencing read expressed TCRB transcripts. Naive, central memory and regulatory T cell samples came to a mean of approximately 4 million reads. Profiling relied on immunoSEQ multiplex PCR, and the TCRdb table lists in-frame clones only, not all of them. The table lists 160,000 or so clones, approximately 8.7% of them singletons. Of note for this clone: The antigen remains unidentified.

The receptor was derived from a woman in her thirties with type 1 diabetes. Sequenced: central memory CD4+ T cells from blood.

The CDR3 coding sequence is TGTGCCAGCAGCCCCACAGCCCGATCAAACTATGGCTACACCTTC. Protein sequence: CASSPTARSNYGYTF. The rearrangement links TRBV7-9 to TRBJ1-2; D is ambiguous. Germline V lookup: CDR1 SEHNR, CDR2 FQNEAQ (reference sequence). The CDR3 totals 15 residues. Trimming cost V 5 bases and J 2 bases, with 15 bases left between them.